The rows below give T cell receptor beta chains drawn from one sample of a study of blood T cell repertoires in COVID-19. Data came from immunoSEQ multiplex PCR; TCRdb stores just in-frame clones and leaves some out. The data contain approximately 90,000 clones, 60% to 85% of them singletons. The sample was peripheral blood. The receptors stem from a human donor in a cohort sampled during active COVID-19. CDR3s leave out the opening cysteine and the closing phenylalanine or tryptophan.

>TRBV7-3
ASSLRVSSVSTDTQY
>TRBV29-1
SVGLAGKQF
>TRBV25-1
ASSDTVTDTQY
>TRBV28
ASSKPIAGARYEQY
>TRBV30
AWILTGRRTEAF
>TRBV5-4
ASSLETSGSQETQY
>TRBV7-2
ASSFGNQPQH
>TRBV18
ASSPIREGYEQY
>TRBV28
ASMGPGQGTSPLH
>TRBV7-3
ASSLAPSSYNEQF
>TRBV6-5
ASSYQKNYGYT
>TRBV6-5
ASSKKSSYNSPLH
>TRBV7-2
ATTVGREHNEQF
>TRBV6-1
ASRGQGASGELF
>TRBV18
ASSPTPSNVQETQY
>TRBV6-2/TRBV6-3
ASTPRSYYEQY
>TRBV7-9
ASSLGQVGEQY
>TRBV18
ASSQRTGLSSYEQY
>TRBV28
ASSLPTGIFYEQY
>TRBV28
ASEGGSYGYT
>TRBV5-5
ASSFGQSTDTQY
>TRBV14
ASSRLAVGSDTQY
>TRBV7-6
ASSKEPGQIPDTQY
>TRBV16
ASSQQGLGGEAF
>TRBV7-2
ASRIRGTGTMNTEAF
>TRBV7-9
ASSLGPRGVSETQY
>TRBV29-1
SVPDSNKNIQY
>TRBV7-9
ASSGPGTGRVGYT
>TRBV5-1
ASSSPGSPTQY
>TRBV2
ASKRTSGRYNEQF
>TRBV18
ASSLITGAINEKLF
>TRBV9
ASSVLAGVGEQY
>TRBV5-4
ASSQGLAGAAKNIQY
>TRBV21-1
ASNPLILAGVDNEQF
>TRBV6-2/TRBV6-3
ASRPPGLETQY
>TRBV2
ASSKARTGGTEAF
>TRBV3-1/TRBV3-2
ASSQDPTQETQY
>TRBV7-2
ASSPRGAGSGSPLH
>TRBV29-1
SAGQGSIEQY
>TRBV7-3
ASSLTGTGLDTQY
>TRBV2
ASSEQARGYT
>TRBV10-3
AIGLAGAGEQY
>TRBV14
ASSQEGSYEQY
>TRBV21-1
ASSKDGARTINEQF
>TRBV6-2/TRBV6-3
ASSPQGYGYT
>TRBV14
ASSRTPDRVKNIQY
>TRBV19
ASRRQHNEKLF
>TRBV3-1/TRBV3-2
ASSQAGNQPQH
>TRBV7-2
ASSVDASPQETQY
>TRBV29-1
SVPSGQGGTQY